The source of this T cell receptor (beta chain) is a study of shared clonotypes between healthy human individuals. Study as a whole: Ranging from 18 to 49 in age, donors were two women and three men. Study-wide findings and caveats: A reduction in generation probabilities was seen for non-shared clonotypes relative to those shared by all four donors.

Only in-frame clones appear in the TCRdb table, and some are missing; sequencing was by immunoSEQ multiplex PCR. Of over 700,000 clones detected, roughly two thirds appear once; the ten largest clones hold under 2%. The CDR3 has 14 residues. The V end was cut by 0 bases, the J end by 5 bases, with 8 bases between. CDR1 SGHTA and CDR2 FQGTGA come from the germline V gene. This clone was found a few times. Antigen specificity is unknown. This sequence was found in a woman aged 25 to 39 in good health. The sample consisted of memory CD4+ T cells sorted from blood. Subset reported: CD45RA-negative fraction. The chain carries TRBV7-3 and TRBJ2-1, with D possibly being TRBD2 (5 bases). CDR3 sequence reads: CASSLTGVDNEQFF. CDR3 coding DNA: TGTGCCAGCAGCTTAACGGGAGTGGACAATGAGCAGTTCTTC. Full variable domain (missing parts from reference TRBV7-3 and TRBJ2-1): GAGVSQTPSNKVTEKGKYVELRCDPISGHTALYWYRQSLGQGPEFLIYFQGTGAADDSGLPNDRFFAVRPEGSVSTLKIQRTERGDSAVYLCASSLTGVDNEQFFGPGTRLTVL.